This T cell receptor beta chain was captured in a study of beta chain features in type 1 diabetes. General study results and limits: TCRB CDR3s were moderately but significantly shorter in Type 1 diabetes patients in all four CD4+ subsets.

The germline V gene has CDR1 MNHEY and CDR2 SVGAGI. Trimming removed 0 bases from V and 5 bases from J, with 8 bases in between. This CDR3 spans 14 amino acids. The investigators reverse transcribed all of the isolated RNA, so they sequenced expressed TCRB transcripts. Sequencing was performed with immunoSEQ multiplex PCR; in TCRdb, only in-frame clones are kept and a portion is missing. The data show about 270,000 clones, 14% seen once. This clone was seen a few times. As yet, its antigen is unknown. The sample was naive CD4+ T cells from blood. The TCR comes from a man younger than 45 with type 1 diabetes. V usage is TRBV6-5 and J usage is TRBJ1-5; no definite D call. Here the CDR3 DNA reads TGTGCCAGCAGTTACTCATCACTACATCAGCCCCAGCATTTT. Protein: CASSYSSLHQPQHF.